This T cell receptor (beta chain) came from a study of glioma-infiltrating T cells after dendritic cell vaccination. Whole-study results and caveats: TCR clonality showed no direct relationship with survival.

Time point described: after dendritic cell vaccination, including at tumor progression/relapse. No glioblastoma patient carried an isocitrate dehydrogenase mutation. TCRdb's table, derived via immunoSEQ multiplex PCR, lists solely in-frame clones and lacks some. This sample yields about 90,000 clones, of which around four fifths are seen a single time; less than 8% belongs to the top ten. As for this clone: Its target is not known.

The CDR3 is made up of 12 amino acids. V was cut by 2 bases and J by 7 bases, with 3 bases left in between. Germline V gene sequence: CDR1 SGHVS, CDR2 FNYEAQ. The receptor was derived from a human donor with glioblastoma. The material sequenced was blood, taken after dendritic cell vaccination. The genes are TRBV7-6 and TRBJ1-6; D is unclear. CDR3 in DNA: TGTGCCAGCAGCTTACCGAATTCACCCCTCCACTTT. As protein: CASSLPNSPLHF.